These 26 T cell receptor beta chains came from one sample sequenced in a study of T cells in Graves' hyperthyroidism and ophthalmopathy. The TCR beta CDR3 regions underwent amplification using RNA transcripts as the source. The TCR CDR3 first-round RT-PCR relied on the HTBI primer set. TCRdb recomputed calls from the multiplex PCR reads with MiXCR, one row per CDR3 protein. The data hold around 430,000 distinct CDR3 sequences, with 14% to 15% observed a single time. What was sequenced was blood. These receptors were taken from a woman in her twenties or thirties with Graves' hyperthyroidism.

This clonotype occurred many times. Written as DNA, the CDR3 is TGTGCCAGCAGGGTACAGGGAGGTTTGTCAGATACGCAGTATTTT. Amino acids: CASRVQGGLSDTQYF. The chain employs TRBV12-3 or TRBV12-4 and TRBJ2-3; D possibly matches TRBD1 or TRBD2 (6 bases each). V was trimmed by 6 bases and J by 4 bases, leaving 17 bases between them. CDR3 size: 15 residues.

This clonotype was counted only a few times. The chain combines TRBV19 with TRBJ1-1; 10 bases line up with TRBD1. V gave up 10 bases and J gave up 1 base; unmatched junction bases: 6. The germline V gene encodes CDR1 LNHDA and CDR2 SQIVND (reference sequence). The CDR3 consists of 14 residues. The CDR3, as DNA: TGTGCCACCTGGACAGGGGGGTCGAACACTGAAGCTTTCTTT. The encoded protein is CATWTGGSNTEAFF.

This clonotype was counted once. This sequence joins TRBV5-6 and TRBJ1-1, with unresolved D. The CDR3 is 15 residues long. Germline V gene lookup returns CDR1 SGHDT and CDR2 YYEEEE. Trimming cost V 0 bases and J 1 base, with 10 bases left between them. The DNA for the CDR3 is TGTGCCAGCAGCTTGGACCGGACGGAGAACACTGAAGCTTTCTTT. Its protein is CASSLDRTENTEAFF.

This clonotype was seen more than once but under ten times. J is TRBJ2-2 and V is TRBV5-1; 9 nucleotides align to TRBD2. J was trimmed by 1 base and V by 4 bases; bases with no gene match: 5. This CDR3 spans 16 amino acids. Germline CDR1 and CDR2: SGHRS and YFSETQ. The CDR3 region is CASSRLTSGNTGELFF. CDR3 bases: TGCGCCAGCAGCCGACTGACTAGCGGGAACACCGGGGAGCTGTTTTTT. Using reference TRBV5-1 and TRBJ2-2 for the parts outside the CDR3, the full variable domain is KAGVTQTPRYLIKTRGQQVTLSCSPISGHRSVSWYQQTPGQGLQFLFEYFSETQRNKGNFPGRFSGRQFSNSRSEMNVSTLELGDSALYLCASSRLTSGNTGELFFGEGSRLTVL.

This clonotype was seen only a few times. The CDR3 spells CASRTLSRADTQYF. The CDR3 bases are TGTGCCAGTAGAACCCTGAGTCGGGCAGATACGCAGTATTTT. The J gene is TRBJ2-3, the V gene TRBV19, with D uncertain. The CDR3 sequence is 14 residues long. Germline V gene data show CDR1 as LNHDA and CDR2 as SQIVND (reference sequence). With 6 bases removed from V and 4 bases from J, the gap between germline ends came to 14 bases.

This clonotype showed up just a few times. The chain carries TRBV20-1 and TRBJ2-3; TRBD2 might be the D (5 bases). The germline CDR1 and CDR2 sequences are DFQATT and SNEGSKA (reference sequence). This CDR3 is built from 16 residues. The ends were cut back, 5 bases at V and 0 bases at J, with 18 bases in the middle. Written as DNA, the CDR3 is TGCAGTGCTCCCCCTTTGTTGGGAGTGAGCACAGATACGCAGTATTTT. It translates to CSAPPLLGVSTDTQYF.

For this clonotype: A much bigger clone sits one base away, suggesting this may be a read error. The rearrangement uses TRBV5-1 and TRBJ1-1; 8 bases match TRBD1. The CDR3 has 14 residues. Germline CDR1 and CDR2: SGHRS and YFSETQ. The DNA of the CDR3 is TGCGCCAGCGGCTTGGACAGGGTGAACACTGAAGCTTTCTTT. Amino acid sequence: CASGLDRVNTEAFF.

This clonotype has at least ten counts. This chain links TRBV27 with TRBJ2-7, with 12 bases matching TRBD2. V was clipped by 7 bases and J by 6 bases; unmatched bases: 1. CDR1 and CDR2 from the germline V gene are MNHEY and SMNVEV (reference sequence). This CDR3 comprises 12 residues. As DNA, the CDR3 is TGTGCCAGCAAGGGACTAGCGGGCGAGCAGTACTTC. Amino acid sequence: CASKGLAGEQYF.

This clonotype was detected ten times or more. J is TRBJ1-1 and V is TRBV13; D perhaps matches TRBD1 (6 bases). The V end lost 1 base, the J end lost 4 bases, and 13 bases lay between the germline ends. The CDR3 sequence is 15 residues long. The V gene's germline CDR1 is PRHDT and CDR2 FYEKMQ (reference sequence). The CDR3 protein is CASSLAVLGGTEAFF. Here the CDR3 DNA reads TGTGCCAGCAGCTTAGCTGTTCTAGGGGGCACTGAAGCTTTCTTT.

A few counts support this clonotype. This chain links TRBV7-8 with TRBJ2-1; 9 nucleotides match TRBD2. The germline gives CDR1 SGHVS, CDR2 FQNEAQ. J was trimmed by 4 bases and V by 5 bases; bases with no gene match: 15. This CDR3 region has 18 residues. In nucleotides, the CDR3 is TGTGCCAGCAGCCTGGACTTTAGCGGGAGAATGGAGTACAATGAGCAGTTCTTC. It is translated as CASSLDFSGRMEYNEQFF.

This clonotype showed up many times. The chain couples TRBV3-1 to TRBJ1-5; D gene unclear. V lost 1 base and J 0 bases, leaving 13 bases between the germline ends. The CDR3 sequence is 17 residues long. Germline V gene data show CDR1 as LGHDT and CDR2 as YNNKEL (reference sequence). CDR3 protein: CASSQGVAGISNQPQHF. CDR3 nucleotide sequence: TGTGCCAGCAGCCAAGGCGTTGCGGGGATTAGCAATCAGCCCCAGCATTTT.

This clonotype was detected ten times or more. CDR3: CASSEVGAGATGANVLTF. The CDR3 region has the DNA TGTGCCAGCAGTGAAGTAGGTGCAGGGGCGACTGGGGCCAACGTCCTGACTTTC. The V and J genes are TRBV2 and TRBJ2-6; D is possibly TRBD1 (6 bases). The CDR3 sequence is 18 residues long. The V end lost 1 base, the J end lost 2 bases, and 15 bases lay between the germline ends. Germline-derived CDR1 and CDR2 are SNHLY and FYNNEI.

This sequence joins TRBV10-3 and TRBJ2-6; D gene unclear. The CDR3 is made up of 15 amino acids. Looked up from germline, CDR1 is ENHRY and CDR2 is SYGVKD. V lost 2 bases and J lost 0, with 5 bases in between. The CDR3 coding sequence is TGTGCCATCAGTGAGGGCAGCTCTGGGGCCAACGTCCTGACTTTC. It is translated as CAISEGSSGANVLTF.

This clonotype showed up many times. The chain combines TRBV12-3 or TRBV12-4 with TRBJ2-5; the D gene is possibly TRBD2 (6 bases). The CDR3 spans 13 residues. V lost 5 bases to trimming and J lost 4 bases, with 11 bases between them. The CDR3 region has the DNA TGTGCCAGCAGTGATAGCGGCTTAGAGACCCAGTACTTC. Protein product: CASSDSGLETQYF.

V is TRBV7-9 and J is TRBJ2-3; D uncertain. The V and J ends lost 7 bases and 4 bases respectively, with 15 bases between them. The CDR3 runs 14 residues. The germline CDR1 and CDR2 sequences are SEHNR and FQNEAQ (reference sequence). The CDR3 loop is CASTPDNGPDTQYF. In DNA, the CDR3 is TGTGCCAGCACCCCTGACAACGGGCCAGATACGCAGTATTTT.

Many counts were recorded for this clonotype. This chain connects TRBV3-1 to TRBJ2-3; 10 positions match TRBD1. Germline V lookup: CDR1 LGHDT, CDR2 YNNKEL (reference sequence). CDR3 length: 16 residues. J gave up 4 bases and V 4 bases, and 8 bases lay outside the gene matches. DNA of the CDR3: TGTGCCAGCAGCCGCCGGACAGGGGGTAGGGCAGATACGCAGTATTTT. This codes for CASSRRTGGRADTQYF.

This clonotype showed up many times. V gene TRBV6-1 combines with J gene TRBJ1-5, with a weak D call TRBD1 (5 bases). Germline CDR1 reads MNHNS; CDR2 reads SASEGT. With 6 bases removed from V and 6 bases from J, the gap between germline ends came to 15 bases. This CDR3 region has 14 residues. CDR3 bases: TGTGCCAGCAGGTCTGCAGGGTTGGCTCAGCCCCAGCATTTT. It translates to CASRSAGLAQPQHF.

There are a few counts of this clonotype. V and J are TRBV7-8 and TRBJ2-7; maybe TRBD1 (6 bases). The V gene lost 4 bases and the J gene lost 6 bases, with 22 bases spanning the gap. CDR1 and CDR2 from the germline V gene are SGHVS and FQNEAQ. The CDR3 totals 16 residues. CDR3 DNA sequence: TGTGCCAGCAGCTCAAGACAGGCCCTACAAGGGGGCGAGCAGTACTTC. Translation: CASSSRQALQGGEQYF.

At least ten counts were recorded for this clonotype. The rearrangement uses TRBV2 and TRBJ1-5, with D unclear. V gave up 5 bases and J gave up 5 bases, with 10 bases separating them. Germline V gene sequence: CDR1 SNHLY, CDR2 FYNNEI. The CDR3 is made up of 13 amino acids. The CDR3 nucleotides read TGTGCCAGCAGTCCACGGATCGATCAGCCCCAGCATTTT. It yields the protein CASSPRIDQPQHF.

This clonotype was observed a handful of times. This chain connects TRBV29-1 to TRBJ2-5, with 8 positions matching TRBD2. CDR3 length: 15 residues. Germline CDR1 SQVTM, CDR2 ANQGSEA. V was clipped by 3 bases and J by 4 bases; unmatched bases: 10. The DNA for the CDR3 is TGCAGCGTTGAGGGGGGCCGGGAGGGCCCAGAGACCCAGTACTTC. This encodes CSVEGGREGPETQYF.

About this clonotype: This clone may be a read error of a much larger clone one base away. V is TRBV2 and J is TRBJ2-5; 9 positions match TRBD2. The germline V gene has CDR1 SNHLY and CDR2 FYNNEI. This CDR3 is built from 15 residues. V lost 7 bases, J lost 9 bases, and 15 bases stayed unmatched. The CDR3 protein is CASKGISGSGVAQYF. In DNA form, the CDR3 reads TGTGCCAGCAAAGGGATTAGCGGGAGTGGTGTGGCCCAGTACTTC.

This clonotype has at least ten counts. The chain joins TRBV5-1 to TRBJ1-5; tentative D call: TRBD1 (5 bases). The germline CDR1 and CDR2 sequences are SGHRS and YFSETQ. Trimming took off 2 bases at V and 5 bases at J, with 11 bases between the two ends. The CDR3 runs to 14 residues. CDR3 residues: CASSFGGEHQPQHF. CDR3 in DNA: TGCGCCAGCAGCTTTGGGGGGGAGCATCAGCCCCAGCATTTT. Full variable domain (remainder filled in from reference TRBV5-1 and TRBJ1-5): KAGVTQTPRYLIKTRGQQVTLSCSPISGHRSVSWYQQTPGQGLQFLFEYFSETQRNKGNFPGRFSGRQFSNSRSEMNVSTLELGDSALYLCASSFGGEHQPQHFGDGTRLSIL.

This clonotype appeared many times. The rearrangement links TRBV27 to TRBJ2-3; 10 nucleotides align to TRBD2. CDR3 size: 15 residues. Germline lookup yields CDR1 MNHEY and CDR2 SMNVEV (reference sequence). J lost 4 bases, V lost 5 bases, and 6 bases had no gene match. CDR3 sequence (DNA): TGTGCCAGCAGTCCGAGCGGGAGGGGCCCAGATACGCAGTATTTT. The encoded protein is CASSPSGRGPDTQYF.

This clonotype was observed a few times. The V call is TRBV2, the J call TRBJ1-2, with a tentative D call TRBD1 (5 bases). Germline loops: CDR1 SNHLY, CDR2 FYNNEI. CDR3 length: 13 amino acids. The V and J ends lost 2 bases and 4 bases respectively, with 8 bases between them. The CDR3 DNA sequence: TGTGCCAGCAGTGAACTCGGGGGCTATGGCTACACCTTC. Residues: CASSELGGYGYTF.

This clonotype was counted ten times or more. V and J are TRBV6-2 or TRBV6-3 and TRBJ2-1; 12 bases line up with TRBD2. The CDR3 sequence is 18 residues long. Germline lookup yields CDR1 MNHEY and CDR2 SVGEGT. V lost 6 bases, J lost 3 bases, and 12 bases stayed unmatched. CDR3: CASSSGLAGSLLYNEQFF. CDR3 sequence (DNA): TGTGCCAGCAGCTCCGGACTAGCGGGGAGCCTCCTCTACAATGAGCAGTTCTTC.

Details on this clonotype: The junction shows a germline mismatch at one end, possibly a read error. The J gene is TRBJ1-2, the V gene TRBV20-1, with 10 bases fitting TRBD1. The CDR3 has 14 amino acids. Germline V gene sequence: CDR1 DFQATT, CDR2 SNEGSKA (reference sequence). CDR3 residues: CSARQGAQDYGYTF. CDR3 bases: TGCAGTGCACGACAGGGGGCGCAGGACTATGGCTACACTTTC.